Presented here are 2 T cell receptor beta chains from one specimen sequenced in a study of control samples from healthy donors and cancer patients. This table comes from immunoSEQ multiplex PCR, and its TCRdb copy is limited to in-frame clones, with some not included. The repertoire has some 130,000 clones, nearly 90% of them found once; the top ten carry approximately 7.5%. The sample taken for sequencing was PBMCs. The receptors were sampled from a man aged 50-59 years with head and neck cancer.

This clone was observed a handful of times. The chain is built from TRBV28 and TRBJ2-3; D tentatively reads TRBD1 or TRBD2 (5 bases each). Per the germline V gene, CDR1 is MDHEN and CDR2 is SYDVKM. The CDR3 extends over 11 amino acids. V was cut by 10 bases and J by 4 bases, with 9 bases left in between. This CDR3 is CATEGSDTQYF. The DNA of the CDR3 is TGTGCCACCGAGGGGTCAGATACGCAGTATTTT.

This clone occurred a few times. The gene calls are TRBV11-1 and TRBJ1-6; 9 bases are shared with TRBD1. Germline V gene data show CDR1 as SGHAT and CDR2 as FQDESV (reference sequence). This CDR3 has 14 residues. The V gene end was trimmed by 11 bases and the J gene end by 15 bases; junction bases not matched to a gene: 17. The CDR3 DNA reads as TGTGCCTCCCAGGGGGACAGGGACATCGGCCTCCTCCACTTT. It codes for CASQGDRDIGLLHF.